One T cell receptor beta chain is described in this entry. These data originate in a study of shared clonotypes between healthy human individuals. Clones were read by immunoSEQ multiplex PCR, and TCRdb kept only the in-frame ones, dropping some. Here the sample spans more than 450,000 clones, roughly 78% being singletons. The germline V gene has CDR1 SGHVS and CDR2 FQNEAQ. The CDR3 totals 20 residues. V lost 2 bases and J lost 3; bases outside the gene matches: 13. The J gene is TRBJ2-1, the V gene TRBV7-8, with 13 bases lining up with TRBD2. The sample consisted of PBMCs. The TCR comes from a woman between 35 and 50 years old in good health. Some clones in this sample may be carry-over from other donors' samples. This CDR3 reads CASSLWSRGLAGSNYNEQFF. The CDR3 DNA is TGTGCCAGCAGCTTATGGAGTAGGGGACTAGCGGGGTCCAACTACAATGAGCAGTTCTTC.